The 28 T cell receptor beta chains given below trace back to one sample, sequenced in a study of T cells after yellow fever vaccination. MiXCR, run by TCRdb on the 5' RACE reads, gives a single entry per CDR3 protein. The sample includes tens of thousands of distinct CDR3 sequences, approximately 7% of them seen just once. The source material was CD8+ T cells sorted from PBMCs, sampled around 5 days after the first yellow fever vaccination. Receptors were obtained from a man between 18 and 29 years old who received the YFV17D yellow fever vaccine.

This clonotype appeared many times. The V and J genes are TRBV5-1 and TRBJ2-7, with 7 bases identical to TRBD1. Trimming at V came to 0 bases and at J to 4 bases, leaving 7 bases not matched to a gene. This CDR3 comprises 15 residues. Germline lookup yields CDR1 SGHRS and CDR2 YFSETQ. CDR3 region: CASSLERGQVYEQYF. The CDR3 DNA reads as TGCGCCAGCAGCTTGGAACGAGGACAGGTTTACGAGCAGTACTTC.

In its sample, this clonotype was seen a few times. This rearrangement joins TRBV5-1 to TRBJ2-3; D possibly matches TRBD1 or TRBD2 (7 bases each). CDR3 size: 17 residues. V was shortened by 5 bases and J by 3 bases, with 22 bases between the two germline ends. Germline V CDR1 and CDR2: SGHRS, YFSETQ. The DNA for the CDR3 is TGCGCCAGCAGTTCACTACCAGGGGGGGGGCTAACAGATACGCAGTATTTT. It codes for CASSSLPGGGLTDTQYF.

This clonotype was observed at least ten times. The chain carries TRBV29-1 and TRBJ2-3; 14 positions match TRBD2. The CDR3 has 16 amino acids. Germline CDR1 is SQVTM and CDR2 is ANQGSEA. V lost 4 bases, J lost 2 bases, and 5 bases stayed unmatched. CDR3 bases: TGCAGCGTTGGGGGACTAGCGGGGGCCATCACAGATACGCAGTATTTT. Residues: CSVGGLAGAITDTQYF.

This clonotype was found many times. The chain uses TRBV12-3 or TRBV12-4 and TRBJ1-4; 10 bases match TRBD1. V was clipped by 3 bases and J by 4 bases; unmatched bases: 5. The CDR3 covers 16 residues. CDR3 sequence: CASSFHGQGVNEKLFF. Here the CDR3 DNA reads TGTGCCAGCAGTTTCCATGGACAGGGGGTTAATGAAAAACTGTTTTTT.

The chain uses TRBV27 and TRBJ2-7, with 9 bases that match TRBD1. CDR1 and CDR2 from the germline V gene are MNHEY and SMNVEV (reference sequence). This CDR3 has 14 amino acids. V dropped 5 bases and J dropped 3; count of bases not matched to a gene: 5. The DNA of the CDR3 is TGTGCCAGCAGTATTAAGGACAGGGGCTACGAGCAGTACTTC. Amino acids: CASSIKDRGYEQYF.

V usage is TRBV6-2 or TRBV6-3 and J usage is TRBJ2-1; TRBD2 is a possible D gene (6 bases). V lost 4 bases and J lost 6, with 10 bases in between. Per germline, CDR1 MNHEY and CDR2 SVGEGT. This CDR3 is built from 13 residues. CDR3 coding DNA: TGTGCCAGCAGTTTCGGGGGTGGCAATGAGCAGTTCTTC. This gives the protein CASSFGGGNEQFF.

This clonotype appeared many times. V and J are TRBV5-4 and TRBJ2-3, with D uncertain. The CDR3 is made up of 15 amino acids. The germline gives CDR1 SGHNT, CDR2 YYREEE (reference sequence). The V end lost 4 bases, the J end lost 4 bases, and 16 bases lay between the germline ends. The CDR3 protein is CASSRPQERADTQYF. The CDR3 DNA follows: TGTGCCAGCAGCCGCCCGCAGGAACGTGCAGATACGCAGTATTTT.

The genes are TRBV7-8 and TRBJ2-2, with D possibly matching TRBD2 (5 bases). The V gene lost 5 bases and the J gene lost 5 bases, with 9 bases spanning the gap. This CDR3 comprises 13 residues. From germline, CDR1 is SGHVS and CDR2 FQNEAQ. CDR3 nucleotides: TGTGCCAGCAGCGGAGGCAGGACCGGGGAGCTGTTTTTT. This encodes CASSGGRTGELFF. Using reference TRBV7-8 and TRBJ2-2 for the parts outside the CDR3, the full variable domain is GAGVSQSPRYKVAKRGQDVALRCDPISGHVSLFWYQQALGQGPEFLTYFQNEAQLDKSGLPSDRFFAERPEGSVSTLKIQRTQQEDSAVYLCASSGGRTGELFFGEGSRLTVL.

This clonotype was observed a few times. This rearrangement joins TRBV5-4 to TRBJ2-1, with D perhaps being TRBD1 or TRBD2 (7 bases each). Trimming pared 2 bases from V and 2 bases from J, leaving 14 bases between. Germline assignment: CDR1 SGHNT and CDR2 YYREEE (reference sequence). The CDR3 has 16 amino acids. The CDR3 DNA reads as TGTGCCAGCAGCTTATGGGAGGGGGCGCCCTACAATGAGCAGTTCTTC. It specifies CASSLWEGAPYNEQFF.

This clonotype was counted many times. The chain uses TRBV20-1 and TRBJ1-5; unclear D gene. V was pared by 5 bases and J by 2 bases, with 7 bases between. The CDR3 loop spans 12 amino acids. Looked up from germline, CDR1 is DFQATT and CDR2 is SNEGSKA (reference sequence). The CDR3 DNA sequence: TGCAGTGCTGTCCAGGGCAATCAGCCCCAGCATTTT. Its translation: CSAVQGNQPQHF.

This clonotype was detected ten times or more. The chain links TRBV2 to TRBJ1-2, with D perhaps TRBD1 (5 bases). This CDR3 contains 12 residues. Germline CDR1 and CDR2: SNHLY and FYNNEI. V was trimmed by 6 bases and J by 7 bases, leaving 12 bases between them. CDR3 DNA sequence: TGTGCCAGCAGGGGACGAGCTGTTGGCTACACCTTC. This gives the protein CASRGRAVGYTF.

Only a few counts were recorded for this clonotype. V usage is TRBV4-1 and J usage is TRBJ1-5, with D possibly matching TRBD1 (6 bases). The CDR3 sequence is 14 residues long. Germline V lookup: CDR1 MGHRA, CDR2 YSYEKL. Trimming shortened V by 5 bases and J by 4 bases, and 12 bases separated the two germline ends. CDR3 nucleotides: TGCGCCAGCAGCTCTCCGGACAGTAATCAGCCCCAGCATTTT. Translation gives CASSSPDSNQPQHF.

This clonotype came up a few times. This chain joins TRBV20-1 and TRBJ2-2; TRBD1 agrees at 7 bases. The J segment lost 4 bases and the V segment lost 5 bases, leaving 4 bases of the junction unmatched. CDR1 DFQATT and CDR2 SNEGSKA come from the germline V gene (reference sequence). The CDR3 contains 13 residues. In DNA form, the CDR3 reads TGCAGTGCTCTGACAGGGCTCACCGGGGAGCTGTTTTTT. Protein sequence: CSALTGLTGELFF.

The chain couples TRBV5-1 to TRBJ2-5; a weak D match, TRBD1 (6 bases). CDR1 is SGHRS, CDR2 YFSETQ, per germline. This CDR3 is built from 13 residues. Trimming removed 6 bases at V and 3 bases at J, with 12 bases between. The CDR3 here is CASNSPGEETQYF. The CDR3 nucleotides are TGCGCCAGCAACTCTCCAGGGGAAGAGACCCAGTACTTC.

This clonotype has ten or more counts. Here the CDR3 reads CASGLLGGEAEAFF. The CDR3 DNA reads TGTGCTAGTGGTCTTCTCGGGGGCGAGGCTGAAGCTTTCTTT. The rearrangement uses TRBV12-5 and TRBJ1-1, with D possibly matching TRBD1 (6 bases). V was shortened by 5 bases and J by 6 bases, with 16 bases between the two germline ends. This CDR3 spans 14 amino acids. CDR1 and CDR2 from the germline V gene are LGHNT and FRNRAP.

This clonotype has at least ten counts. The rearrangement links TRBV4-1 to TRBJ2-7, with D perhaps matching TRBD1 (6 bases). V lost 0 bases and J lost 2, with 8 bases in between. From germline, CDR1 is MGHRA and CDR2 YSYEKL. The CDR3 sequence is 14 residues long. DNA of the CDR3: TGCGCCAGCAGCCAAGACCCAGGGGCCTACGAGCAGTACTTC. This sequence encodes CASSQDPGAYEQYF.

The CDR3 DNA is TGTGCCAGCAGTGATACGGGGACGGCCACAGATACGCAGTATTTT. Translation: CASSDTGTATDTQYF. V gene TRBV6-4 combines with J gene TRBJ2-3; D tentatively reads TRBD1 or TRBD2 (5 bases each). CDR3 size: 15 residues. The germline CDR1 and CDR2 sequences are MRHNA and SNTAGT. Trimming took 3 bases from V and 2 from J, leaving 12 bases between them.

V usage is TRBV7-6 and J usage is TRBJ2-2, with 10 bases fitting TRBD2. V dropped 1 base and J dropped 9; count of bases not matched to a gene: 8. Germline CDR1 reads SGHVS; CDR2 reads FNYEAQ. The CDR3 is made up of 16 amino acids. The CDR3 DNA follows: TGTGCCAGCAGCTTAGAAGGGACTAGCGTCATTAGGGAGCTGTTTTTT. Translating gives CASSLEGTSVIRELFF.

This chain joins TRBV7-9 and TRBJ2-5, with a weak D call TRBD2 (6 bases). Germline-derived CDR1 and CDR2 are SEHNR and FQNEAQ (reference sequence). The V end lost 4 bases, the J end lost 2 bases, and 14 bases lay between the germline ends. The CDR3 is 15 residues long. CDR3 sequence reads: CASSWVAAGQETQYF. CDR3 sequence (DNA): TGTGCCAGCAGCTGGGTAGCGGCGGGACAAGAGACCCAGTACTTC.

This clonotype was seen a handful of times. The chain employs TRBV29-1 and TRBJ2-3; 10 nucleotides line up with TRBD1. CDR3 length: 13 residues. Germline lookup yields CDR1 SQVTM and CDR2 ANQGSEA. V was pared by 3 bases and J by 5 bases, with 2 bases of the junction left unmatched. The CDR3 protein is CSVEGQGLDTQYF. The CDR3 DNA reads TGCAGCGTTGAGGGACAGGGGTTAGATACGCAGTATTTT.

The V and J genes are TRBV11-2 and TRBJ2-7, with 11 bases fitting TRBD2. Trimming removed 4 bases from V and 3 bases from J; junction bases left unmatched: 8. Looked up from germline, CDR1 is SGHAT and CDR2 is FQNNGV. The CDR3 has 16 residues. CDR3 coding DNA: TGTGCCAGCAGCTCCACGACTAGCGGGGAACACTACGAGCAGTACTTC. It translates to CASSSTTSGEHYEQYF.

This clonotype was found a few times. Germline and junction disagree at one end, which may indicate a read error. The chain combines TRBV4-1 with TRBJ1-1; D is unresolved. The length of the CDR3 is 14 residues. Germline V gene sequence: CDR1 MGHRA, CDR2 YSYEKL. The CDR3 DNA reads TGCGCCAGCAGACAAGGCGGCCTAAACACTGAAGCTTTCTTT. It translates to CASRQGGLNTEAFF.

This clonotype occurred a few times. This chain uses TRBV6-5 with TRBJ2-1, with 10 bases matching TRBD1. Germline values: CDR1 MNHEY, CDR2 SVGAGI. This CDR3 has 16 residues. V dropped 2 bases and J dropped 5; count of bases not matched to a gene: 6. The CDR3 region has the DNA TGTGCCAGCAGTTACCTACGGACAGGGGGAAACAATGAGCAGTTCTTC. Protein product: CASSYLRTGGNNEQFF.

This clonotype was recorded a few times. The chain combines TRBV7-9 with TRBJ1-2; possibly TRBD1 for D (6 bases). Deletions cut 5 bases from V and 8 bases from J, with 18 bases between. The CDR3 contains 14 residues. Germline V lookup: CDR1 SEHNR, CDR2 FQNEAQ (reference sequence). CDR3 loop: CASSQAGVPLGYTF. As DNA, the CDR3 is TGTGCCAGCAGCCAGGCAGGGGTCCCCCTAGGCTACACCTTC.

This clonotype was seen only a few times. The chain carries TRBV30 and TRBJ2-2; D is possibly TRBD1 (6 bases). V was clipped by 4 bases and J by 8 bases, with 14 bases between them. The length of the CDR3 is 13 residues. Germline CDR1 GTSNPN, CDR2 SVGIG (reference sequence). The CDR3 protein is CAWTQGGNGELFF. The CDR3 DNA is TGTGCCTGGACTCAAGGGGGTAATGGGGAGCTGTTTTTT.

J is TRBJ1-6 and V is TRBV3-1; D is uncertain. V lost 4 bases and J 8 bases, leaving 9 bases between the germline ends. Per germline, CDR1 LGHDT and CDR2 YNNKEL (reference sequence). The CDR3 is 13 residues long. CDR3 region: CASSRRTDSPLHF. The CDR3 coding sequence is TGTGCCAGCAGCCGACGGACGGATTCACCCCTCCACTTT. Variable domain in full (rest from reference TRBV3-1 and TRBJ1-6): DTAVSQTPKYLVTQMGNDKSIKCEQNLGHDTMYWYKQDSKKFLKIMFSYNNKELIINETVPNRFSPKSPDKAHLNLHINSLELGDSAVYFCASSRRTDSPLHFGNGTRLTVT.

This clonotype came up many times. The chain uses TRBV15 and TRBJ2-3, with D perhaps TRBD2 (5 bases). V lost 0 bases to trimming and J lost 2 bases, with 12 bases between them. The CDR3 is 16 amino acids. Germline CDR1 reads LNHNV; CDR2 reads YYDKDF (reference sequence). Written as DNA, the CDR3 is TGTGCCACCAGCAGAGATGAAGGGAGAGTCACAGATACGCAGTATTTT. Translated, it gives CATSRDEGRVTDTQYF. The full variable domain, in which reference TRBV15 and TRBJ2-3 provide the parts outside the CDR3, is DAMVIQNPRYQVTQFGKPVTLSCSQTLNHNVMYWYQQKSSQAPKLLFHYYDKDFNNEADTPDNFQSRRPNTSFCFLDIRSPGLGDTAMYLCATSRDEGRVTDTQYFGPGTRLTVL.

The chain recombines TRBV6-1 with TRBJ2-5; 9 bases match TRBD2. Germline trimming cut 2 bases from V and 5 bases from J; bases unmatched to any gene: 6. There are 15 residues in the CDR3. Germline-derived CDR1 and CDR2 are MNHNS and SASEGT. This CDR3 is CASSETAGGPETQYF. Written as DNA, the CDR3 is TGTGCCAGCAGTGAAACGGCGGGGGGGCCTGAGACCCAGTACTTC.